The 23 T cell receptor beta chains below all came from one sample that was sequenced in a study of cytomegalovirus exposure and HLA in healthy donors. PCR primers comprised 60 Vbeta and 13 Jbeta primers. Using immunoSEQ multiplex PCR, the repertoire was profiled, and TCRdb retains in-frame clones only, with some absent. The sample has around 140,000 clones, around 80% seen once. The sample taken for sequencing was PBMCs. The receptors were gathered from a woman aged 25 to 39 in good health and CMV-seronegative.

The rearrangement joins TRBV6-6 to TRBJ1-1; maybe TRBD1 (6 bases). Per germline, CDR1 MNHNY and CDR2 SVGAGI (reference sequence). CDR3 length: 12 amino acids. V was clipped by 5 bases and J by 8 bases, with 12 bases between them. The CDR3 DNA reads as TGTGCCAGCAGTACCCAGGGGTCCGAAGCTTTCTTT. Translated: CASSTQGSEAFF.

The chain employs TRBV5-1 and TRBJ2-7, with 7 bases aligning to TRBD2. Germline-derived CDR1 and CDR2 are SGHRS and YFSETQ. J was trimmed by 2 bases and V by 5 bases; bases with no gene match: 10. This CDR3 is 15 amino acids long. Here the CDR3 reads CASRPGSGAPYEQYF. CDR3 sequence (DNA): TGCGCCAGCAGGCCCGGGAGCGGGGCTCCCTACGAGCAGTACTTC. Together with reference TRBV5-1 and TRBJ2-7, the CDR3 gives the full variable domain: KAGVTQTPRYLIKTRGQQVTLSCSPISGHRSVSWYQQTPGQGLQFLFEYFSETQRNKGNFPGRFSGRQFSNSRSEMNVSTLELGDSALYLCASRPGSGAPYEQYFGPGTRLTVT.

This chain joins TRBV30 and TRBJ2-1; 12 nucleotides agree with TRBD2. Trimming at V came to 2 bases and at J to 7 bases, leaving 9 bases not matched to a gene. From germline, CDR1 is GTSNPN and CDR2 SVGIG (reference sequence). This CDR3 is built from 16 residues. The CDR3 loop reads CAWSPELAGGWNEQFF. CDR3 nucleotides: TGTGCCTGGAGTCCAGAACTAGCGGGAGGTTGGAATGAGCAGTTCTTC.

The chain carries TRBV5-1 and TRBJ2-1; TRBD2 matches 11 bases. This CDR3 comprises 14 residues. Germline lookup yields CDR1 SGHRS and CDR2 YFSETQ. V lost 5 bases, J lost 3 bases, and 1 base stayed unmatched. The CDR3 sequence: CASRTSGDYNEQFF. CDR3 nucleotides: TGCGCCAGCAGGACTAGCGGGGACTACAATGAGCAGTTCTTC.

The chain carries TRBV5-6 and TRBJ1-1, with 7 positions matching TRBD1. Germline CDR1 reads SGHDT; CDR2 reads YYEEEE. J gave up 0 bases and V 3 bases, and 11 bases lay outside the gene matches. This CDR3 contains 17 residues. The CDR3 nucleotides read TGTGCCAGCAGCTCCCCCGTGACAGGGACCCTGAACACTGAAGCTTTCTTT. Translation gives CASSSPVTGTLNTEAFF.

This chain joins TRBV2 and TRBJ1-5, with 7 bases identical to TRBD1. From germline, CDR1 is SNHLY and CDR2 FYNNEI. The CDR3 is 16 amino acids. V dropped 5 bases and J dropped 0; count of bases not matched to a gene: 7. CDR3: CASSLQGMVSNQPQHF. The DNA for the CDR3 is TGTGCCAGCAGTTTACAGGGGATGGTTAGCAATCAGCCCCAGCATTTT.

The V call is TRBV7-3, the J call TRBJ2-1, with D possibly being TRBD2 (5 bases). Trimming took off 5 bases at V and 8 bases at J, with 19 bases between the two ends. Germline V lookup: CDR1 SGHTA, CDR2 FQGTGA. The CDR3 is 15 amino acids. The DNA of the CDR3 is TGTGCCAGCAGCCCGGAAACTACTAGAACGGATGAGCAGTTCTTC. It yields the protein CASSPETTRTDEQFF.

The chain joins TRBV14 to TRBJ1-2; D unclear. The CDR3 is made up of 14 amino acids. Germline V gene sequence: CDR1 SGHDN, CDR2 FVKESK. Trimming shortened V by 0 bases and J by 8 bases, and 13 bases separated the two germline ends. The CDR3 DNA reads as TGTGCCAGCAGCCAAGATCCCGGGATTGGGGGCTACACCTTC. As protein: CASSQDPGIGGYTF.

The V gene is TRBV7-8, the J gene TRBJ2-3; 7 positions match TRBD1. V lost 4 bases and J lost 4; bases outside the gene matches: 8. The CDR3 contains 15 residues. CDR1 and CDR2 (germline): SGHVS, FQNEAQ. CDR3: CASSWRRQGADTQYF. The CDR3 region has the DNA TGTGCCAGCAGCTGGAGACGACAGGGAGCAGATACGCAGTATTTT.

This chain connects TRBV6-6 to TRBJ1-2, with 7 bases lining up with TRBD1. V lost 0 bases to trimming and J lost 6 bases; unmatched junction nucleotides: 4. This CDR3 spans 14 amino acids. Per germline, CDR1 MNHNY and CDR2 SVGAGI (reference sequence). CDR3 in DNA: TGTGCCAGCAGTTACTCTGGGGACAGTGATGGCTACACCTTC. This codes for CASSYSGDSDGYTF.

The CDR3 region is CATRGYGPPDGPEAFF. The CDR3 nucleotides are TGTGCCACCAGGGGCTATGGGCCCCCGGATGGGCCTGAAGCTTTCTTT. The chain couples TRBV15 to TRBJ1-1; D gene ambiguous. Trimming cost V 6 bases and J 6 bases, with 23 bases left between them. Germline-derived CDR1 and CDR2 are LNHNV and YYDKDF (reference sequence). The CDR3 sequence is 16 residues long. Full variable domain (remainder filled in from reference TRBV15 and TRBJ1-1): DAMVIQNPRYQVTQFGKPVTLSCSQTLNHNVMYWYQQKSSQAPKLLFHYYDKDFNNEADTPDNFQSRRPNTSFCFLDIRSPGLGDTAMYLCATRGYGPPDGPEAFFGQGTRLTVV.

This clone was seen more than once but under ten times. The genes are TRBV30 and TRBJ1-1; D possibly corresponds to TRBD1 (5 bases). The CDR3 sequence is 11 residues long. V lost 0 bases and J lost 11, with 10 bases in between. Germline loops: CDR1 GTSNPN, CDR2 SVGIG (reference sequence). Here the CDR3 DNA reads TGTGCCTGGAGTGTAAGACAGTGGGCTTTCTTT. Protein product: CAWSVRQWAFF.

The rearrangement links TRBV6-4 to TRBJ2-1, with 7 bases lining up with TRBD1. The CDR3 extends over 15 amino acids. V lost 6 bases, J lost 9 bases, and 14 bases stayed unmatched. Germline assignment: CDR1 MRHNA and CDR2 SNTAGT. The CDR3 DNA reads TGTGCCAGCAGCTTCGGACCCCGAGGGACAGCTGAGCAGTTCTTC. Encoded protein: CASSFGPRGTAEQFF.

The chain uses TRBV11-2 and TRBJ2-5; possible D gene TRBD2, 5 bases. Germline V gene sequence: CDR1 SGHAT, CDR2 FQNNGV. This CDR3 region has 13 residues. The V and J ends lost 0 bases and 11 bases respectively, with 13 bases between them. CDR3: CASSLDRRREQYF. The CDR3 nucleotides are TGTGCCAGCAGCTTAGACAGGCGTAGGGAGCAGTACTTC.

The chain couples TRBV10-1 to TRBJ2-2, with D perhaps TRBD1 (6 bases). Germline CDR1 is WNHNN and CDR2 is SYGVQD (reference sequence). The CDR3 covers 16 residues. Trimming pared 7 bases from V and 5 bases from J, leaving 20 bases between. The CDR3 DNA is TGCGCCAGCAACCCGAACCGGGACACGAGAACCGGGGAGCTGTTTTTT. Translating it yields CASNPNRDTRTGELFF.

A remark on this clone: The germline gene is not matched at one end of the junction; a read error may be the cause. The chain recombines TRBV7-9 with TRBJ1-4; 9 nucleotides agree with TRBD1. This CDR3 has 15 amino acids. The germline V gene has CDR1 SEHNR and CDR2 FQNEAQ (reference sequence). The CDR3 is CSSRTKTGGNEKLFF. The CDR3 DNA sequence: TGTTCCAGCAGGACCAAGACAGGGGGGAATGAAAAACTGTTTTTT.

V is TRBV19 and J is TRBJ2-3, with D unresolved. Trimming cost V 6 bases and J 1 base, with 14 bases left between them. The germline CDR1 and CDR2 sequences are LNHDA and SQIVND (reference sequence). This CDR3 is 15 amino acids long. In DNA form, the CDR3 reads TGTGCCAGTAGATCTCGTGGCCGGGGCACAGATACGCAGTATTTT. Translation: CASRSRGRGTDTQYF.

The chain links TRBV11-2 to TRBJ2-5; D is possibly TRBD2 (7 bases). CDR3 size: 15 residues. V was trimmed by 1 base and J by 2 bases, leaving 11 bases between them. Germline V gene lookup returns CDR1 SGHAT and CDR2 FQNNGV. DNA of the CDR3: TGTGCCAGCAGCTTAGCGGGGGGCTCACAAGAGACCCAGTACTTC. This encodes CASSLAGGSQETQYF.

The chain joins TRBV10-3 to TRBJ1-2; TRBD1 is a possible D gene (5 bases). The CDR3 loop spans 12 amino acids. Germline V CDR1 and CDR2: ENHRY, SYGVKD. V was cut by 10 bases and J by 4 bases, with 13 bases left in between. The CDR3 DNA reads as TGTGCCACGGCCCCGGGGGGCTATGGCTACACCTTC. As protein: CATAPGGYGYTF.

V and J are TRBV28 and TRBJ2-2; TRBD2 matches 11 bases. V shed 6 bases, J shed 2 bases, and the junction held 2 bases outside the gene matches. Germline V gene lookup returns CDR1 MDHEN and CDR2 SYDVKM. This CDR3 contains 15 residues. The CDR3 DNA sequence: TGTGCCAGCAGGGGGACTAGCGGTAACACCGGGGAGCTGTTTTTT. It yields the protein CASRGTSGNTGELFF.

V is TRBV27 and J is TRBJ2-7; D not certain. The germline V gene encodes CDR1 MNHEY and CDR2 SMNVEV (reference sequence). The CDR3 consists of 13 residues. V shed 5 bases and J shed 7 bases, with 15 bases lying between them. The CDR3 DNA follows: TGTGCCAGCAGTACTGTACCATCGTTGGAGCAGTACTTC. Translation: CASSTVPSLEQYF.

The CDR3 DNA sequence: TGTGCCAGCAGCTTAGACTACTTCTCGACTGAGCAGTTCTTC. Translating gives CASSLDYFSTEQFF. The chain uses TRBV7-2 and TRBJ2-1; D is unclear. Germline CDR1 reads SGHTA; CDR2 reads FQGNSA. CDR3 size: 14 residues. Trimming pared 1 base from V and 9 bases from J, leaving 13 bases between.

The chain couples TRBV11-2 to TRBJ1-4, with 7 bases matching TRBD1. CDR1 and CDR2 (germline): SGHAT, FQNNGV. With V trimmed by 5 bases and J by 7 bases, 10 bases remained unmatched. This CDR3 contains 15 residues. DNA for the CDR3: TGTGCCAGCAGCCCAACTGACAGGGCTAGTGAAAAACTGTTTTTT. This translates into CASSPTDRASEKLFF.